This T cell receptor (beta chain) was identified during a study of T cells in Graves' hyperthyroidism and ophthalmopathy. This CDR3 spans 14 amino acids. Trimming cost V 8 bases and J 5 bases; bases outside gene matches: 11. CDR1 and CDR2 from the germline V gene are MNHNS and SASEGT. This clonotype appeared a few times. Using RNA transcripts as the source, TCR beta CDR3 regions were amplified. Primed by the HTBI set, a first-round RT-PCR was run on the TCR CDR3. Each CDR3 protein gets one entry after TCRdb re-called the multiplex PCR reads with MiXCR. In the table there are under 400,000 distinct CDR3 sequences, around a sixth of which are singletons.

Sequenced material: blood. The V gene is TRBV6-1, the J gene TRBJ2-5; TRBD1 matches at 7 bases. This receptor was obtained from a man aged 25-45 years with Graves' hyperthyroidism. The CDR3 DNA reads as TGTGCCAGCTCCCAAAGGGGGCGAGGGGAGACCCAGTACTTC. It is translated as CASSQRGRGETQYF.